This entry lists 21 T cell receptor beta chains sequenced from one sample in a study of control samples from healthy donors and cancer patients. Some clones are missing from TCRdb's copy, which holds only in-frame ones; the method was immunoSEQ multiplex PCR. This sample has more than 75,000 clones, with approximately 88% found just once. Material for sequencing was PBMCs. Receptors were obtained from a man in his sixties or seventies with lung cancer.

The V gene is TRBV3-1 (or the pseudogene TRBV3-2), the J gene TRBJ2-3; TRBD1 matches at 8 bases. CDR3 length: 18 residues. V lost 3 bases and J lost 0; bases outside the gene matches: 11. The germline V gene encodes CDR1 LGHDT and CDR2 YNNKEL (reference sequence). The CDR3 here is CASSHNPAGGASTDTQYF. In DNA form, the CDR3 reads TGTGCCAGCAGCCACAATCCGGCAGGGGGCGCGAGCACAGATACGCAGTATTTT.

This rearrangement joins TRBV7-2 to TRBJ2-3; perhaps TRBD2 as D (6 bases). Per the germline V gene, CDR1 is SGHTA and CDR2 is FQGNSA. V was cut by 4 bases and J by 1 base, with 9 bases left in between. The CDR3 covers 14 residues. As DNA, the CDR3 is TGTGCCAGCAGCTCTGGAGGGCGCACAGATACGCAGTATTTT. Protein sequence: CASSSGGRTDTQYF.

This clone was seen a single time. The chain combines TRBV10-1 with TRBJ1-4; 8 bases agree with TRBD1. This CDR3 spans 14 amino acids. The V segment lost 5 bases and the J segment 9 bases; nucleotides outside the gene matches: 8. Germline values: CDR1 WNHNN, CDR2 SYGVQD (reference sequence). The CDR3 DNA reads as TGCGCCAGCAGTACGACAGGGGATGGAAAAAAACTGTTTTTT. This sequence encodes CASSTTGDGKKLFF.

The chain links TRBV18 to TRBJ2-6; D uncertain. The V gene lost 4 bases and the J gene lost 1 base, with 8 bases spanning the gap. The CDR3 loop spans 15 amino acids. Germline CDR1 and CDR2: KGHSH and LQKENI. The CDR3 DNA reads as TGTGCCAGCTCACTACAGTCGTCTGGGGCCAACGTCCTGACTTTC. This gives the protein CASSLQSSGANVLTF. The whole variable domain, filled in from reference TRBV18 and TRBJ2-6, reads NAGVMQNPRHLVRRRGQEARLRCSPMKGHSHVYWYRQLPEEGLKFMVYLQKENIIDESGMPKERFSAEFPKEGPSILRIQQVVRGDSAAYFCASSLQSSGANVLTFGAGSRLTVL.

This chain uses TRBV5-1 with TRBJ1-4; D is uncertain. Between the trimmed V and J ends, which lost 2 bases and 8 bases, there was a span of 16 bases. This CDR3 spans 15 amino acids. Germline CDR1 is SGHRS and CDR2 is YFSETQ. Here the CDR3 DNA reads TGCGCCAGCAGCTTCGATCAGTTAAGGAAGGAAAAACTGTTTTTT. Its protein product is CASSFDQLRKEKLFF.

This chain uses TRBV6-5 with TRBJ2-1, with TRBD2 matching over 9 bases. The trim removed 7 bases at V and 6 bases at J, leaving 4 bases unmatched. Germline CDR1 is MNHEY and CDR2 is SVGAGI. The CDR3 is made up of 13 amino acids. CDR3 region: CASMAGGSNEQFF. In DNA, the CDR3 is TGTGCCAGCATGGCGGGGGGGAGCAATGAGCAGTTCTTC.

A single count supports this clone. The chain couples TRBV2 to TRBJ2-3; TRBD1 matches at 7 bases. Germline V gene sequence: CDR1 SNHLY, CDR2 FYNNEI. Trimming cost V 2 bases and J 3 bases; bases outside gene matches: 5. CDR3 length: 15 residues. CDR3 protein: CASSEYRGRTDTQYF. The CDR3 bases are TGTGCCAGCAGTGAATACAGGGGACGGACAGATACGCAGTATTTT.

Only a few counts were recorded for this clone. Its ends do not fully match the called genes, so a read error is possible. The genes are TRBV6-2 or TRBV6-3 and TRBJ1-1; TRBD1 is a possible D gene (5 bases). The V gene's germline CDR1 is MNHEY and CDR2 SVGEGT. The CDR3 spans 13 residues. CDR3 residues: CASSYGDDTERGF. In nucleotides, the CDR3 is TGTGCCAGCAGTTACGGGGACGACACGGAACGTGGCTTT.

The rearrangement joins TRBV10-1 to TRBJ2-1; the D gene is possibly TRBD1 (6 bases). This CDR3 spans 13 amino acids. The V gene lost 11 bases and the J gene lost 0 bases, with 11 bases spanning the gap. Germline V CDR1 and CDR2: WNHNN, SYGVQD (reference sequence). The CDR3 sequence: CADGQPSYNEQFF. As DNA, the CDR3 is TGCGCCGACGGACAGCCCTCCTACAATGAGCAGTTCTTC.

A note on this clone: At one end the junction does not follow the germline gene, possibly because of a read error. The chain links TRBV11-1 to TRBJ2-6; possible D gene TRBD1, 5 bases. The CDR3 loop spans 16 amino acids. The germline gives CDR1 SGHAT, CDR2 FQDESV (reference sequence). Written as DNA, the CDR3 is TGTGCCAGCGGCTTAGTTCAGGGCTCTGGGGCCAACGTCCTGACTTTC. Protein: CASGLVQGSGANVLTF.

The CDR3 reads CASSPWVDTDTQYF. In DNA, the CDR3 is TGCGCCAGCAGCCCTTGGGTGGACACAGATACGCAGTATTTT. J is TRBJ2-3 and V is TRBV5-1; D uncertain. The CDR3 is made up of 14 amino acids. CDR1 is SGHRS and CDR2 is YFSETQ in the germline V gene. The V end was cut by 4 bases, the J end by 2 bases, with 11 bases between.

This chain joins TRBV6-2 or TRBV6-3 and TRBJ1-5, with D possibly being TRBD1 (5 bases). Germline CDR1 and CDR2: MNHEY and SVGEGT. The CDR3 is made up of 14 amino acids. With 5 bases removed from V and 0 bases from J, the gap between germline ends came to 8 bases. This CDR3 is CASSKQASNQPQHF. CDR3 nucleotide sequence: TGTGCCAGCAGTAAACAGGCTAGCAATCAGCCCCAGCATTTT.

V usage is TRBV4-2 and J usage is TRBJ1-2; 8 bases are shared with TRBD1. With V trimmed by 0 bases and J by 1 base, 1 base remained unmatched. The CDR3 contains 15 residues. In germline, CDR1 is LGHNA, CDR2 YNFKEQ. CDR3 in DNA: TGTGCCAGCAGCCAAGATACAGGGGGTAACTATGGCTACACCTTC. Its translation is CASSQDTGGNYGYTF.

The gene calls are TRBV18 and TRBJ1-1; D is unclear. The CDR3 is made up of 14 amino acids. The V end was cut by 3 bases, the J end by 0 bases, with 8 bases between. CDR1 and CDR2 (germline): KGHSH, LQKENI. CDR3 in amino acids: CASSPNTLNTEAFF. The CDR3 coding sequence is TGTGCCAGCTCACCGAACACTTTGAACACTGAAGCTTTCTTT.

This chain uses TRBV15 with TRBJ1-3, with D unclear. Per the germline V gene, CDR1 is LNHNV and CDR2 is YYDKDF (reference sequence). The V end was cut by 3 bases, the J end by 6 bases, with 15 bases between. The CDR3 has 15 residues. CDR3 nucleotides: TGTGCCACCAGCAGGGGCCCCGCGACGATAAACACCATATATTTT. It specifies CATSRGPATINTIYF. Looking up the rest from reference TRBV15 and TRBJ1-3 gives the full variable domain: DAMVIQNPRYQVTQFGKPVTLSCSQTLNHNVMYWYQQKSSQAPKLLFHYYDKDFNNEADTPDNFQSRRPNTSFCFLDIRSPGLGDTAMYLCATSRGPATINTIYFGEGSWLTVV.

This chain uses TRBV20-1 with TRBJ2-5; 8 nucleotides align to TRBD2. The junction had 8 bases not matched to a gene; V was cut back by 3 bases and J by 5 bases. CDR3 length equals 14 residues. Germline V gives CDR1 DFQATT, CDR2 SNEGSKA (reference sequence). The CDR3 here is CSASLPGGQETQYF. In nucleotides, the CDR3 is TGCAGTGCTAGTCTTCCGGGGGGGCAGGAGACCCAGTACTTC.

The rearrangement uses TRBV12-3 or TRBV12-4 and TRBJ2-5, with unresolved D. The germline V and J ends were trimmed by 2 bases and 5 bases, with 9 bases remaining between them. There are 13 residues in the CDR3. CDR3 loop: CASSLRGSETQYF. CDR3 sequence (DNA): TGTGCCAGCAGTTTAAGAGGCTCGGAGACCCAGTACTTC.

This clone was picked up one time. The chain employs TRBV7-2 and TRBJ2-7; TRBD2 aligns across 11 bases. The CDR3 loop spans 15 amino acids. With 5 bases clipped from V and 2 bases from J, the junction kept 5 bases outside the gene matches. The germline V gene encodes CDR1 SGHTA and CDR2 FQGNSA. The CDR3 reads CASSEFSGGAYEQYF. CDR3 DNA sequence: TGTGCCAGCAGCGAGTTTAGCGGGGGGGCCTACGAGCAGTACTTC. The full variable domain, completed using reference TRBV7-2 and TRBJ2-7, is GAGVSQSPSNKVTEKGKDVELRCDPISGHTALYWYRQSLGQGLEFLIYFQGNSAPDKSGLPSDRFSAERTGGSVSTLTIQRTQQEDSAVYLCASSEFSGGAYEQYFGPGTRLTVT.

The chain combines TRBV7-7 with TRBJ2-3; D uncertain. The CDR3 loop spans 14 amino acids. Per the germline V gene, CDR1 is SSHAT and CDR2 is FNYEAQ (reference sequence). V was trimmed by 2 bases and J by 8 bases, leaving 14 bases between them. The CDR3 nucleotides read TGTGCCAGCAGCTTAAACCTAAACTCCGCTACGCAGTATTTT. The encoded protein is CASSLNLNSATQYF.

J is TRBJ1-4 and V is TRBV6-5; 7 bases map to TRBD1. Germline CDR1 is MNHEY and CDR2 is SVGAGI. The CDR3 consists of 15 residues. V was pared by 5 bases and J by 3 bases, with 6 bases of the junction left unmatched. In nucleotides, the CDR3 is TGTGCCAGCAGTAGAGGACAGGTCCCTAATGAAAAACTGTTTTTT. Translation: CASSRGQVPNEKLFF.

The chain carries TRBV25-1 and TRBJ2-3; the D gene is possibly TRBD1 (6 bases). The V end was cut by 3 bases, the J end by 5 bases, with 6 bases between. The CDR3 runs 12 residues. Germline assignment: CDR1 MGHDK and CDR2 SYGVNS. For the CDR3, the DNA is TGTGCCAGCAGTGACAGGGGAGATACGCAGTATTTT. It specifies CASSDRGDTQYF.